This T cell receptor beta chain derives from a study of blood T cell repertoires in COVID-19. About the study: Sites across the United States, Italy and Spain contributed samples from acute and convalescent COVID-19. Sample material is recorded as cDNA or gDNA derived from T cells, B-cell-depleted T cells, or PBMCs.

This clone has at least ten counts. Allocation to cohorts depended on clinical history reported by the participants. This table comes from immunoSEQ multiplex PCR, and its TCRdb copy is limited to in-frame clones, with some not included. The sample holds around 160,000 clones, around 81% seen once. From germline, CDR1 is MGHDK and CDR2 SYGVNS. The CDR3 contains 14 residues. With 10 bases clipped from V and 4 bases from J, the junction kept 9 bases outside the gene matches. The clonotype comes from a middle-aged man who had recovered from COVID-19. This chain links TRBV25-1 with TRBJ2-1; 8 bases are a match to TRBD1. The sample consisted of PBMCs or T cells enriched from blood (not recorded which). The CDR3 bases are TGTGCCACCTCTGAGTGGGACAGGTACAATGAGCAGTTCTTC. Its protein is CATSEWDRYNEQFF. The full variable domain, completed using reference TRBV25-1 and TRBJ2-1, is EADIYQTPRYLVIGTGKKITLECSQTMGHDKMYWYQQDPGMELHLIHYSYGVNSTEKGDLSSESTVSRIRTEHFPLTLESARPSHTSQYLCATSEWDRYNEQFFGPGTRLTVL.